This TCR beta chain originates from a study of blood T cell repertoires in COVID-19. In the study overall: In each case, the material was cDNA or gDNA derived from T cells, B-cell-depleted T cells, or PBMCs.

Participants were aged about 18 to 100 years, lived in under 30 US areas, and enrolled virtually. This clone has a single count. Clones were sequenced by immunoSEQ multiplex PCR, and TCRdb holds only the in-frame ones, with some missing. Of 250,000 or so clones detected, just under 90% appear once; the ten largest clones hold 4.1%. Germline CDR1 is SQVTM and CDR2 is ANQGSEA. Trimming shortened V by 5 bases and J by 4 bases, and 17 bases separated the two germline ends. The CDR3 spans 14 residues. What was sequenced was PBMCs or T cells enriched from blood (not recorded which). V usage is TRBV29-1 and J usage is TRBJ2-5; D perhaps matches TRBD1 (6 bases). This sequence was found in a woman under 40 with acute COVID-19. CDR3 region: CSVRTALAPETQYF. CDR3 bases: TGCAGCGTTCGGACAGCCCTAGCCCCAGAGACCCAGTACTTC.